The rows below give T cell receptor beta chains drawn from one sample of a study of T-cell memory formation after mild COVID-19. TCRdb recomputed calls from the 5' RACE reads with MiXCR, one row per CDR3 protein. Of around 470,000 distinct CDR3 sequences in the sample, around 20% are singletons; the top ten hold 7.5% to 10%. Input material: PBMCs or a T cell subset sorted from them (not recorded which). The receptors come from an adult woman who had mild COVID-19 (a few samples of this study predate the infection). Cell type and time point are not known. CDR3s include the opening cysteine and the closing phenylalanine or tryptophan. The order of the fields is D gene, J gene, V gene, CDR3 length, clone size, CDR3 DNA, CDR3 protein. D genes are given only for firm matches. Size is stated for part of the rows, as once, few or many counts, or as a class when the clone is expanded.

- | TRBJ1-2 | TRBV29-1 | 15 | - | TGCAGCGTTGAAGATCGCGCACTCCCCCCGGGGGGCTACACCTTC | CSVEDRALPPGGYTF
TRBD2 | TRBJ2-5 | TRBV24-1 | 18 | few | TGTGCCACCAGTGACCCCGAAGGTAGCGGGGGTATTCAAGAGACCCAGTACTTC | CATSDPEGSGGIQETQYF
- | TRBJ2-3 | TRBV12-3/TRBV12-4 | 15 | few | TGTGCCAGCAGTTCGCTTTCGGGGGTAACAGATACGCAGTATTTT | CASSSLSGVTDTQYF
- | TRBJ1-2 | TRBV27 | 15 | - | TGTGCCAGCAGTCATCCGGGACTGTGGAACTATGGCTACACCTTC | CASSHPGLWNYGYTF
- | TRBJ2-7 | TRBV10-3 | 13 | - | TGTGCCATCAGGGCTGGCAGCTCCTACGAGCAGTACTTC | CAIRAGSSYEQYF
- | TRBJ2-7 | TRBV5-6 | 15 | many | TGTGCCAGCAGCCGTGGGGCAGTTACCGCCTACGAGCAGTACTTC | CASSRGAVTAYEQYF
TRBD1 | TRBJ2-7 | TRBV7-9 | 15 | few | TGTGCCAGCAGCTTAAGGCAGGGGGCGAGAGACGAGCAGTACTTC | CASSLRQGARDEQYF
- | TRBJ2-5 | TRBV7-3 | 15 | few | TGTGCCAGCAGCCTCGGGACGACGCCTCAAGAGACCCAGTACTTC | CASSLGTTPQETQYF
- | TRBJ1-1 | TRBV9 | 15 | - | TGTGCCAGCAGCGATGGGCAGGGAGGGCACACTGAAGCTTTCTTT | CASSDGQGGHTEAFF
TRBD2 | TRBJ2-1 | TRBV12-5 | 18 | many | TGTGCTAGTGGTATTGATGGGACTAGCGGAGAGTACTACAATGAGCAGTTCTTC | CASGIDGTSGEYYNEQFF
- | TRBJ1-2 | TRBV4-3 | 14 | few | TGCGCCAGCAGCCAAGATCGGGGATACTATGGCTACACCTTC | CASSQDRGYYGYTF
- | TRBJ2-5 | TRBV2 | 16 | - | TGTGCCAGCATCAAACTGCCCATAGCGGACCAAGAGACCCAGTACTTC | CASIKLPIADQETQYF
- | TRBJ2-6 | TRBV27 | 16 | - | TGTGCCAGCAGTTTTGGGGGGGCCTCTGGGGCCAACGTCCTGACTTTC | CASSFGGASGANVLTF
- | TRBJ2-3 | TRBV9 | 16 | - | TGTGCCAGCAGCGTAGGACCGCGAGGTAGCACAGATACGCAGTATTTT | CASSVGPRGSTDTQYF
TRBD1 | TRBJ1-1 | TRBV25-1 | 15 | - | TGTGCCAGCAGTGCCCACAGGGGGCCGTACACTGAAGCTTTCTTT | CASSAHRGPYTEAFF
- | TRBJ2-7 | TRBV6-6 | 14 | - | TGTGCCAGCACCTATTCCGGGGGCGCGGGCGAGCAGTACTTC | CASTYSGGAGEQYF
- | TRBJ1-2 | TRBV12-3/TRBV12-4 | 13 | few | TGTGCCAGCAGTTTTTGGAGTGGGTATGGCTACACCTTC | CASSFWSGYGYTF
- | TRBJ1-6 | TRBV20-1 | 14 | few | TGCAGTGCTAGAGCCCAGCAATATAATTCACCCCTCCACTTT | CSARAQQYNSPLHF
- | TRBJ2-5 | TRBV6-2/TRBV6-3 | 14 | few | TGTGCCAGCAGTTACGCGACAGAACAAGAGACCCAGTACTTC | CASSYATEQETQYF
- | TRBJ1-1 | TRBV2 | 13 | - | TGTGCCAGCAGTGAACTAGCGAACACTGAAGCTTTCTTT | CASSELANTEAFF
- | TRBJ2-5 | TRBV21-1 | 14 | few | TGTGCCAGCAGCAAAGACAGGGTTGAAGAGACCCAGTACTTC | CASSKDRVEETQYF
- | TRBJ1-2 | TRBV29-1 | 11 | - | TGCAGCGTTAAGGGGATCTATGGCTACACCTTC | CSVKGIYGYTF
- | TRBJ2-7 | TRBV7-2 | 13 | few | TGTGCCAGCAGCTTAGTGCCAGGCGACGAGCAGTACTTC | CASSLVPGDEQYF
TRBD1 | TRBJ2-2 | TRBV4-1 | 15 | - | TGCGCCAGCAGCCAAGTCGGGACAGGGCCCGGGGAGCTGTTTTTT | CASSQVGTGPGELFF